This TCR beta chain was found in a study of blood T cells in healthy people across ages. V dropped 7 bases and J dropped 5 bases, with 9 bases sitting between them. This CDR3 contains 11 residues. Germline CDR1 is SQVTM and CDR2 is ANQGSEA. A J-beta primer mix and a sample-barcoded 5' primer were used in a second PCR of about 7 to 12 cycles. Every cDNA was tagged by a template-switch adaptor with 12 random nucleotides. TCRdb re-analysed the 5' RACE reads in MiXCR, keeping a single row per CDR3 protein. The data contain about 1.4 million distinct CDR3 sequences, around 55% of them singletons. Worth noting for this clonotype: Being one base from a much bigger clone, this may be a read error.

The V and J genes are TRBV29-1 and TRBJ2-4; maybe TRBD2 (5 bases). This clonotype originated in a young man in good health. Material: blood. CDR3 nucleotide sequence: TGCAGCGACGGGGTGGAAAACATTCAGTACTTC. This sequence encodes CSDGVENIQYF. Full variable domain (remainder filled in from reference TRBV29-1 and TRBJ2-4): SAVISQKPSRDICQRGTSLTIQCQVDSQVTMMFWYRQQPGQSLTLIATANQGSEATYESGFVIDKFPISRPNLTFSTLTVSNMSPEDSSIYLCSDGVENIQYFGAGTRLSVL.